Sequencing of this T cell receptor beta chain was carried out in a study of T cell responses to AZD1222 COVID-19 vaccine. As for this clone: Its target is unknown.

Assay: immunoSEQ multiplex PCR; the TCRdb copy retains only in-frame clones and omits some. The sample includes about 140,000 clones, 85% to 95% of them seen just once. Study results and limitations: Repertoire sampling was restricted to post-peak T cell response timepoints. At baseline, just 6 or 7 AZD1222 recipients tested seropositive.

The CDR3 loop spans 14 amino acids. The ends were cut back, 3 bases at V and 3 bases at J, with 12 bases in the middle. The germline gives CDR1 MNHEY, CDR2 SMNVEV (reference sequence). The receptor comes from an adult who had recovered from COVID-19. This material consisted of peripheral blood, taken after recovery from COVID-19. The V and J genes are TRBV27 and TRBJ2-7; unclear D gene. The CDR3 sequence: CASSLRANFYEQYF. The CDR3 DNA reads TGTGCCAGCAGTTTGAGAGCGAACTTCTACGAGCAGTACTTC.